This entry lists 15 T cell receptor beta chains sequenced from one sample in a study of T cells in Graves' hyperthyroidism and ophthalmopathy. Template material for amplifying TCR beta CDR3 regions consisted of RNA transcripts. Initially, a first-round RT-PCR of the TCR CDR3 employed the HTBI primer set. TCRdb ran MiXCR on the multiplex PCR reads and lists one entry per CDR3 protein. The sample has around 400,000 distinct CDR3 sequences; around 14% are singletons. The sample consisted of blood. The receptors shown here come from a woman aged 18-29 years with Graves' hyperthyroidism that later progressed to Graves' ophthalmopathy.

This clonotype was counted many times. The V and J genes are TRBV20-1 and TRBJ2-3; TRBD1 or TRBD2 may be the D gene (5 bases each). Germline CDR1 and CDR2: DFQATT and SNEGSKA (reference sequence). The CDR3 consists of 14 residues. V shed 3 bases and J shed 0 bases, with 10 bases lying between them. CDR3 sequence: CSASGAGSTDTQYF. In DNA form, the CDR3 reads TGCAGTGCTAGCGGGGCGGGTAGCACAGATACGCAGTATTTT.

This clonotype has a count of ten or more. This rearrangement joins TRBV6-1 to TRBJ2-7; tentatively, D is TRBD2 (5 bases). This CDR3 has 13 residues. V shed 6 bases and J shed 2 bases, with 11 bases lying between them. Germline CDR1 and CDR2: MNHNS and SASEGT. The CDR3, as DNA: TGTGCCAGCAGGGAGCGGAAGGCCTACGAGCAGTACTTC. As protein: CASRERKAYEQYF.

This clonotype has more than one count but fewer than ten. This rearrangement joins TRBV20-1 to TRBJ1-1; 7 bases line up with TRBD1. J lost 9 bases, V lost 4 bases, and 14 bases had no gene match. The CDR3 contains 14 residues. The V gene's germline CDR1 is DFQATT and CDR2 SNEGSKA (reference sequence). CDR3 coding DNA: TGCAGTGCTAAAGAAAGACAGGGAGGCCCACAAGCTTTCTTT. It codes for CSAKERQGGPQAFF.

The V gene is TRBV10-2, the J gene TRBJ2-2; D ambiguous. From germline, CDR1 is WSHSY and CDR2 SAAADI. The CDR3 is 17 residues long. Trimming cost V 10 bases and J 1 base, with 22 bases left between them. In DNA form, the CDR3 reads TGCGCCACCACATCGGTTAGTGGGAAACTGAACACCGGGGAGCTGTTTTTT. This gives the protein CATTSVSGKLNTGELFF.

The chain joins TRBV6-5 to TRBJ2-1; TRBD2 agrees at 8 bases. The CDR3 covers 17 residues. The trim removed 2 bases at V and 4 bases at J, leaving 10 bases unmatched. From germline, CDR1 is MNHEY and CDR2 SVGAGI. The CDR3, as DNA: TGTGCCAGCAGTTACGGTCCGGGACTAGGAGAATACAATGAGCAGTTCTTC. This translates into CASSYGPGLGEYNEQFF.

This clonotype has more than one count but fewer than ten. The CDR3 reads CASSGTGVAYGYTF. The CDR3 coding sequence is TGTGCCAGCAGTGGGACAGGGGTGGCCTATGGCTACACCTTC. The rearrangement joins TRBV28 to TRBJ1-2; 10 positions match TRBD1. The CDR3 loop spans 14 amino acids. The trim removed 5 bases at V and 4 bases at J, leaving 4 bases unmatched. Germline V gene lookup returns CDR1 MDHEN and CDR2 SYDVKM.

This rearrangement joins TRBV6-8 to TRBJ2-7; D unresolved. CDR1 and CDR2 from the germline V gene are MNHGY and SAAAGT. V lost 5 bases to trimming and J lost 2 bases, with 13 bases between them. The CDR3 extends over 14 amino acids. CDR3 residues: CASSVGSLPYEQYF. The CDR3 bases are TGTGCCAGCAGTGTTGGCTCTCTACCCTACGAGCAGTACTTC.

This clonotype was observed at least ten times. CDR3 protein: CASRAGGPGELFF. The CDR3 DNA follows: TGTGCCAGCAGAGCGGGAGGGCCCGGGGAGCTGTTTTTT. This rearrangement joins TRBV2 to TRBJ2-2; 10 nucleotides align to TRBD2. CDR1 and CDR2 (germline): SNHLY, FYNNEI. This CDR3 is 13 amino acids long. V lost 6 bases, J lost 6 bases, and 1 base stayed unmatched.

This clonotype occurred many times. J is TRBJ1-4 and V is TRBV29-1; the D is unclear. CDR1 is SQVTM and CDR2 is ANQGSEA in the germline V gene. The CDR3 loop spans 13 amino acids. The V gene lost 6 bases and the J gene lost 5 bases, with 13 bases spanning the gap. The CDR3 spells CSVRPPGNEKLFF. CDR3 sequence (DNA): TGCAGCGTCAGACCACCGGGAAATGAAAAACTGTTTTTT.

This clonotype has only a few counts. As DNA, the CDR3 is TGCAGCGTTGAATGGAGGGACAGGGGCTCCTACGAGCAGTACTTC. The encoded protein is CSVEWRDRGSYEQYF. This chain links TRBV29-1 with TRBJ2-7; 10 nucleotides line up with TRBD1. Trimming removed 2 bases from V and 0 bases from J; junction bases left unmatched: 4. CDR1 is SQVTM, CDR2 ANQGSEA, per germline. The CDR3 runs 15 residues.

This clonotype was recorded at least ten times. The V call is TRBV6-2 or TRBV6-3, the J call TRBJ2-5; TRBD2 matches 15 bases. This CDR3 comprises 17 residues. The junction had 11 bases not matched to a gene; V was cut back by 7 bases and J by 5 bases. The germline CDR1 and CDR2 sequences are MNHEY and SVGEGT. Here the CDR3 reads CASIRTSGRAGSETQYF. CDR3 nucleotide sequence: TGTGCCAGCATCCGGACTAGCGGGAGGGCCGGGTCTGAGACCCAGTACTTC.

This clonotype was detected ten times or more. V usage is TRBV14 and J usage is TRBJ1-1; D not resolved. The CDR3 is 14 amino acids. Germline loops: CDR1 SGHDN, CDR2 FVKESK. V shed 4 bases and J shed 1 base, with 10 bases lying between them. CDR3 sequence reads: CASSLRLQNTEAFF. The CDR3, as DNA: TGTGCCAGCAGCCTGCGGCTCCAGAACACTGAAGCTTTCTTT.

The sample holds many counts of this clonotype. The chain carries TRBV20-1 and TRBJ2-5; D might be TRBD1 or TRBD2, each matching 5 bases. CDR1 DFQATT and CDR2 SNEGSKA come from the germline V gene (reference sequence). V was shortened by 7 bases and J by 1 base, with 13 bases between the two germline ends. This CDR3 has 13 amino acids. CDR3 loop: CSVTWGTQETQYF. CDR3 DNA: TGCAGTGTCACCTGGGGGACCCAAGAGACCCAGTACTTC.

This clonotype was observed many times. This chain links TRBV11-2 with TRBJ2-7; 9 bases are shared with TRBD1. V lost 3 bases to trimming and J lost 7 bases; unmatched junction nucleotides: 7. The CDR3 has 14 residues. Germline V gives CDR1 SGHAT, CDR2 FQNNGV. The CDR3 sequence is CASSLKQGAGEQYF. The CDR3 coding sequence is TGTGCCAGCAGCTTGAAACAGGGGGCAGGAGAGCAGTACTTC.

This rearrangement joins TRBV28 to TRBJ2-3, with D tentatively TRBD1 (5 bases). This CDR3 is built from 13 residues. Germline CDR1 MDHEN, CDR2 SYDVKM. Trimming left V 6 bases short and J 3 bases short, with 10 bases between. The CDR3 region is CASSHPGTDTQYF. For the CDR3, the DNA is TGTGCCAGCAGCCACCCAGGGACAGATACGCAGTATTTT.